This passage covers 4 T cell receptor beta chains from one sample sequenced in a study of T-cell reconstitution after alpha-beta-depleted transplantation in children. The TCRbeta library was prepared with unique molecular identifiers. TCRdb re-derived calls from the PCR reads in MiXCR, one entry per CDR3 protein. Here the sample spans hundreds of thousands of distinct CDR3 sequences, around 20% being singletons. The source was PBMCs from the stem cell graft donor, collected from the stem cell graft. All receptors come from a human donor who donated a stem cell graft to a child with acute lymphoblastic leukemia.

The V call is TRBV5-1, the J call TRBJ2-1; 9 nucleotides line up with TRBD1. The CDR3 sequence is 16 residues long. Trimming cost V 4 bases and J 2 bases; bases outside gene matches: 7. The germline V gene has CDR1 SGHRS and CDR2 YFSETQ. DNA of the CDR3: TGCGCCAGCAGCCCCCGACAGGGGGTTGCCTACAATGAGCAGTTCTTC. It specifies CASSPRQGVAYNEQFF.

V and J are TRBV13 and TRBJ2-7; TRBD2 might be the D (5 bases). The CDR3 spans 15 residues. Trimming shortened V by 1 base and J by 2 bases, and 12 bases separated the two germline ends. Per germline, CDR1 PRHDT and CDR2 FYEKMQ (reference sequence). This CDR3 reads CASSLAQRVAYEQYF. In nucleotides, the CDR3 is TGTGCCAGCAGCTTAGCACAGAGGGTCGCCTACGAGCAGTACTTC. Complete variable domain (other parts from reference TRBV13 and TRBJ2-7): AAGVIQSPRHLIKEKRETATLKCYPIPRHDTVYWYQQGPGQDPQFLISFYEKMQSDKGSIPDRFSAQQFSDYHSELNMSSLELGDSALYFCASSLAQRVAYEQYFGPGTRLTVT.

The chain couples TRBV6-1 to TRBJ1-2; D is unresolved. V lost 8 bases, J lost 6 bases, and 22 bases lay in between. This CDR3 is built from 15 residues. Germline V gives CDR1 MNHNS, CDR2 SASEGT. The CDR3 nucleotides are TGTGCCAGCTACTCCGACATGGCGTTTTTGGATGGCTACACCTTC. This translates into CASYSDMAFLDGYTF.

In its sample, this clonotype was seen a few times. The chain carries TRBV20-1 and TRBJ2-7; D remains ambiguous. Looked up from germline, CDR1 is DFQATT and CDR2 is SNEGSKA (reference sequence). With 5 bases removed from V and 2 bases from J, the gap between germline ends came to 16 bases. This CDR3 comprises 14 residues. The CDR3 DNA reads as TGCAGTGCTTACAGTCCGAGCGTCCCCTACGAGCAGTACTTC. Protein sequence: CSAYSPSVPYEQYF.